The 6 T cell receptor beta chains presented below share a single source sample, sequenced in a study of T cell responses to AZD1222 COVID-19 vaccine. The data were produced by immunoSEQ multiplex PCR, yet TCRdb's version contains in-frame clones alone and is incomplete. Of under 120,000 clones in the sample, more than 85% were seen once. Sequencing was performed on peripheral blood, taken on day 0 of AZD1222 vaccination. Receptors were obtained from an adult in good health.

The chain couples TRBV7-9 to TRBJ1-5; D unresolved. V lost 4 bases and J 4 bases, leaving 8 bases between the germline ends. CDR3 length: 13 amino acids. CDR1 SEHNR and CDR2 FQNEAQ come from the germline V gene (reference sequence). The CDR3 region has the DNA TGTGCCAGCAGCTCAACAGCGAATCAGCCCCAGCATTTT. It yields the protein CASSSTANQPQHF.

This clone was observed a single time. This rearrangement joins TRBV9 to TRBJ2-2; TRBD2 matches at 11 bases. Losses at the gene ends were 3 bases for V and 0 bases for J; bases not matched to a gene: 10. The germline V gene encodes CDR1 SGDLS and CDR2 YYNGEE. The CDR3 totals 19 residues. The CDR3 DNA reads as TGTGCCAGCAGCGCCGTAGCGGGAGGGCGGCGCGCGAACACCGGGGAGCTGTTTTTT. Translated, it gives CASSAVAGGRRANTGELFF.

This rearrangement joins TRBV24-1 to TRBJ2-5; possibly TRBD1 for D (7 bases). Germline V gene lookup returns CDR1 KGHDR and CDR2 SFDVKD. The V and J ends lost 7 bases and 2 bases respectively, with 22 bases between them. This CDR3 spans 17 amino acids. The CDR3, as DNA: TGTGCCACCAGCAAAGGGGGGCAGGGGGTAAGACAAGAGACCCAGTACTTC. Amino acid sequence: CATSKGGQGVRQETQYF.

This sequence joins TRBV4-3 and TRBJ1-1, with unresolved D. This CDR3 has 13 amino acids. Per germline, CDR1 LGHNA and CDR2 YSLEER. Trimming cost V 4 bases and J 1 base, with 7 bases left between them. The CDR3 DNA sequence: TGCGCCAGCAGCCTACTGGGGAACACTGAAGCTTTCTTT. It specifies CASSLLGNTEAFF.

This chain uses TRBV7-2 with TRBJ2-5, with 10 bases that match TRBD1. V gave up 2 bases and J gave up 4 bases; unmatched junction bases: 7. The CDR3 length is 16 residues. Germline lookup yields CDR1 SGHTA and CDR2 FQGNSA. The CDR3 region is CASSLYRTGGRETQYF. Here the CDR3 DNA reads TGTGCCAGCAGCTTATATAGGACAGGGGGAAGAGAGACCCAGTACTTC.

This rearrangement joins TRBV9 to TRBJ1-1; TRBD1 agrees at 7 bases. CDR1 SGDLS and CDR2 YYNGEE come from the germline V gene. This CDR3 region has 14 residues. J gave up 11 bases and V 3 bases, and 13 bases lay outside the gene matches. The CDR3 nucleotides are TGTGCCAGCAGCGGAAATACAGGGGTCGGGGAGGCTTTCTTT. Translation gives CASSGNTGVGEAFF.